This T cell receptor (beta chain) was identified during a study of blood T cells in healthy people across ages. Study results and caveats: Per million T cells, TCR beta diversity dropped roughly linearly as age increased. It was the long-lived donors that had more naive CD4+ cells and higher diversity than aged donors. Donor CMV status, an unknown factor, possibly confounded changes in expanded clonotypes.

Details on this clonotype: Its matching antigen is unknown.

CDR3 size: 12 residues. Per the germline V gene, CDR1 is SNHLY and CDR2 is FYNNEI. Sample-barcoded 5' priming and a J-beta primer mix drove a second PCR of about 6 to 12 cycles. TCRdb itself ran the 5' RACE reads through MiXCR, one entry per CDR3 protein. The data contain about 670,000 distinct CDR3 sequences, about 51% of them singletons. Extractions gave at least 6 micrograms of total RNA per sample. The chain links TRBV2 to TRBJ2-7, with a tentative D call TRBD1 (6 bases). Gene TRBJ2-5 matches the end of the DNA better, so the J call may be wrong. The material sequenced was blood. The clonotype comes from a woman over 75 in good health. The CDR3 DNA reads TGTGCCTTCAGGGGAATCGGAGAGACCCAGTACTTC. It yields the protein CAFRGIGETQYF.